This T cell receptor beta chain was sequenced during a study of blood T cell repertoires in COVID-19. In the original processing: Reference gene primer amplification in the assay estimated nucleated cell counts. Method: immunoSEQ multiplex PCR; TCRdb's copy keeps in-frame clones and lacks some. The V and J calls and clone size come from that table; D and trimming were worked out from the DNA. The table has 40,000 to 50,000 clones, around four fifths seen once. This CDR3 comprises 16 residues. Trimming removed 6 bases from V and 4 bases from J, with 21 bases in between. Germline CDR1 is SGHTA and CDR2 is FQGNSA.

Sequencing was carried out using peripheral blood. This chain joins TRBV7-2 and TRBJ1-1; D not certain. This sequence was found in a man in his forties or fifties with active COVID-19. DNA for the CDR3: TGTGCCAGCAGTCTTCGAGCCGGGCGGGAGGGCACTGAAGCTTTCTTT. Translation gives CASSLRAGREGTEAFF.